This T cell receptor beta chain was identified during a study of ipilimumab plus nivolumab after autologous stem cell transplantation. Study-wide background: Typical patient got roughly five ipilimumab doses and about eight nivolumab doses (median). The DLBCL cohort had primary refractory and relapsed disease, with 18-month progression-free survival of about 82% and 31%.

As regards this clone: The target antigen is unknown.

Here immunoSEQ multiplex PCR was the method, and the copy in TCRdb shows in-frame clones only, minus some. The sample shows around 13,000 clones, 73% of them seen only once. Patients got ipilimumab 1 mg/kg beginning 14 to 28 days post-transplant. Study observations and caveats: Authors suggest TCR repertoire, Treg phenotype and gut microbiota support further study.

The V and J ends lost 6 bases and 5 bases respectively, with 14 bases between them. Germline V gene sequence: CDR1 KGHSH, CDR2 LQKENI. The CDR3 loop spans 13 amino acids. The sample was PBMCs, taken in a trial of ipilimumab plus nivolumab as post-transplant consolidation. This TCR came from a male donor with diffuse large B-cell lymphoma. The rearrangement links TRBV18 to TRBJ2-7, with D possibly being TRBD1 or TRBD2 (6 bases each). DNA for the CDR3: TGTGCCAGCTCCCTCCTCGGGGGCAACGAGCAGTACTTC. Encoded protein: CASSLLGGNEQYF.